The 2 T cell receptor beta chains in this list originate from one sample, sequenced in a study of T cells after yellow fever vaccination. TCRdb fed the 5' RACE reads into MiXCR, producing one record per CDR3 protein. Here the sample spans a few hundred thousand distinct CDR3 sequences, approximately 8% being singletons. The sequences come from CD4+ T cells sorted from PBMCs, collected 5 days after the yellow fever booster vaccination. Receptor source: a man younger than 35 who received the YFV17D yellow fever vaccine.

This chain links TRBV12-3 or TRBV12-4 with TRBJ2-2; TRBD2 matches at 8 bases. The length of the CDR3 is 15 residues. V dropped 3 bases and J dropped 10; count of bases not matched to a gene: 10. For the CDR3, the DNA is TGTGCCAGCAGTTTCGGCGGGGGGCGTGAGGTGGAGCTGTTTTTT. The encoded protein is CASSFGGGREVELFF.

This chain uses TRBV20-1 with TRBJ2-5; TRBD2 matches at 10 bases. From germline, CDR1 is DFQATT and CDR2 SNEGSKA (reference sequence). Losses at the gene ends were 5 bases for V and 1 base for J; bases not matched to a gene: 1. CDR3 size: 13 residues. Written as DNA, the CDR3 is TGCAGTGCTCGGACTAGCGGCCAAGAGACCCAGTACTTC. It specifies CSARTSGQETQYF.